This T cell receptor beta chain came from a study of blood T cell repertoires in COVID-19. The protocol was immunoSEQ multiplex PCR, while the TCRdb copy is restricted to in-frame clones and leaves out a portion. This table holds about 130,000 clones, more than 75% found once. There are a few counts of this clone. The V gene lost 2 bases and the J gene lost 0 bases, with 8 bases spanning the gap. The CDR3 is 14 amino acids. The germline gives CDR1 GTSNPN, CDR2 SVGIG (reference sequence). Sequenced material: peripheral blood. This TCR was recovered from a man between 60 and 75 years old who had recovered from COVID-19. This rearrangement joins TRBV30 to TRBJ1-3; no reliable D call. The CDR3 region is CAWSNSRSGNTIYF. CDR3 DNA: TGTGCCTGGAGTAACAGCCGCTCTGGAAACACCATATATTTT.